This T cell receptor (beta chain) is drawn from a study of T cells after yellow fever vaccination. General study results and limits: Sorted repertoires could include abundant contaminating clonotypes from bulk cells.

Template switching by 5'RACE produced TCR cDNA, adding a universal primer site and UMIs. TCRdb re-called the 5' RACE reads with MiXCR, one entry per CDR3 protein. The top ten hold approximately 15% of the sample, which has fewer than 450,000 distinct CDR3 sequences, approximately 8% seen once. In its sample, this clonotype was seen a few times. As yet, its antigen is unknown. Germline assignment: CDR1 DFQATT and CDR2 SNEGSKA (reference sequence). Germline trimming cut 5 bases from V and 4 bases from J; bases unmatched to any gene: 12. The CDR3 loop spans 15 amino acids. The TCR sequence derives from a young man who received the YFV17D yellow fever vaccine. The chain combines TRBV20-1 with TRBJ2-5; 8 bases match TRBD1. The material sequenced was PBMCs, taken 45 days after the first yellow fever vaccination. The CDR3: CSADSGTGRRETQYF. The CDR3 nucleotides read TGCAGTGCTGATTCCGGGACAGGCCGCCGAGAGACCCAGTACTTC.